The source of this T cell receptor (beta chain) is a study of monozygotic twins with cystic fibrosis. Study conclusions and caveats: Low clonality (median roughly 0.0095) suggested a mostly naive repertoire. Monozygotic CF twins shared more identical nucleotide clonotypes than unrelated patients. No link emerged between shared CDR3 counts and age, concordance or severity.

This table comes from immunoSEQ multiplex PCR, and its TCRdb copy is limited to in-frame clones, with some not included. The repertoire holds 30,000 or so clones, more than 85% seen once, with around 0.99% in the top ten. Germline values: CDR1 SGHRS, CDR2 YFSETQ. V shed 3 bases and J 2 bases; nucleotides not matched to a gene: 4. This CDR3 is built from 14 residues. This clone is classed as medium-sized. Antigen: not known. The J gene is TRBJ2-7, the V gene TRBV5-1; TRBD1 matches at 8 bases. The TCR originated in a girl aged 2-15 years with cystic fibrosis. The specimen sequenced was blood. The CDR3 spells CASSSTGQAYEQYF. The CDR3 DNA reads as TGCGCCAGCAGCTCAACGGGACAGGCCTACGAGCAGTACTTC.